The 18 T cell receptor beta chains presented below share a single source sample, sequenced in a study of blood T cell repertoires in COVID-19. Repertoires were generated with immunoSEQ multiplex PCR, while TCRdb's copy carries only in-frame clones and drops some. This sample carries 250,000 to 300,000 clones, 80% to 90% of them seen once, and the ten largest clones take about 11%. The sample comprised peripheral blood. The receptor source for this set is a woman aged 65 to 85 with acute or convalescent COVID-19.

This chain joins TRBV21-1 and TRBJ1-2. TRBV21-1 is described as a pseudogene. The CDR3 is 16 amino acids. In DNA form, the CDR3 reads TGTGCCAGCAGCTTTCCGTTTTGGGGGGGCTCGGATGGCTACACCTTC. It encodes CASSFPFWGGSDGYTF.

This clone has only one observation. The chain uses TRBV6-1 and TRBJ2-1; D might be TRBD2 (6 bases). Per the germline V gene, CDR1 is MNHNS and CDR2 is SASEGT. The CDR3 is made up of 16 amino acids. Deletions cut 4 bases from V and 4 bases from J, with 17 bases between. The CDR3 DNA reads as TGTGCCAGCAGTGGTCGAGGACCCCGGGGGTACAATGAGCAGTTCTTC. Translating gives CASSGRGPRGYNEQFF.

This clone was observed a few times. This chain links TRBV24-1 with TRBJ2-5, with D perhaps TRBD2 (6 bases). From germline, CDR1 is KGHDR and CDR2 SFDVKD. The CDR3 is 16 residues long. V was pared by 0 bases and J by 3 bases, with 13 bases between. CDR3 sequence reads: CATSDLHFGGKETQYF. The CDR3 nucleotides are TGTGCCACCAGTGATTTGCACTTCGGCGGGAAAGAGACCCAGTACTTC.

V and J are TRBV30 and TRBJ1-1; D gene uncertain. This CDR3 contains 14 residues. Deletions cut 4 bases from V and 0 bases from J, with 12 bases between. Germline CDR1 GTSNPN, CDR2 SVGIG (reference sequence). CDR3 sequence (DNA): TGTGCCTGGAAGAGGAGGACCCTGAACACTGAAGCTTTCTTT. It is translated as CAWKRRTLNTEAFF.

The chain recombines TRBV30 with TRBJ1-4; TRBD1 might be the D (5 bases). This CDR3 spans 15 amino acids. V dropped 3 bases and J dropped 3 bases, with 14 bases sitting between them. Germline values: CDR1 GTSNPN, CDR2 SVGIG (reference sequence). The CDR3 sequence is CAWRAPGPANEKLFF. In DNA form, the CDR3 reads TGTGCCTGGAGGGCACCAGGGCCGGCTAATGAAAAACTGTTTTTT.

The chain joins TRBV30 to TRBJ1-1; D is unresolved. V was trimmed by 0 bases and J by 5 bases, leaving 13 bases between them. The CDR3 loop spans 14 amino acids. CDR1 is GTSNPN, CDR2 SVGIG, per germline (reference sequence). CDR3 nucleotides: TGTGCCTGGAGTGTATGGAGTACGAATACTGAAGCTTTCTTT. It encodes CAWSVWSTNTEAFF.

The chain couples TRBV11-2 to TRBJ2-3; 9 nucleotides line up with TRBD2. CDR3 length equals 14 residues. The V segment lost 5 bases and the J segment 6 bases; nucleotides outside the gene matches: 6. The germline CDR1 and CDR2 sequences are SGHAT and FQNNGV. The CDR3 sequence is CASSLQRGADTQYF. In nucleotides, the CDR3 is TGTGCCAGCAGCCTTCAGCGGGGGGCGGATACGCAGTATTTT.

The chain is built from TRBV18 and TRBJ1-1; TRBD1 aligns across 9 bases. Germline values: CDR1 KGHSH, CDR2 LQKENI. V trimming: 6 bases; J trimming: 4 bases; junction bases outside the gene matches: 9. There are 15 residues in the CDR3. CDR3 DNA: TGTGCCAGCTCGGGACAGGGATTCGGGGCCACTGAAGCTTTCTTT. It codes for CASSGQGFGATEAFF.

The gene calls are TRBV5-6 and TRBJ2-5; 8 bases agree with TRBD2. There are 15 residues in the CDR3. The junction had 8 bases not matched to a gene; V was cut back by 2 bases and J by 5 bases. Germline V gene data show CDR1 as SGHDT and CDR2 as YYEEEE. The CDR3 sequence is CASSLKRGPPETQYF. Written as DNA, the CDR3 is TGTGCCAGCAGCTTAAAGCGGGGGCCTCCGGAGACCCAGTACTTC.

The chain has TRBV6-5 and TRBJ1-2, with D possibly TRBD1 on 5 matching bases. The germline CDR1 and CDR2 sequences are MNHEY and SVGAGI. The CDR3 has 14 residues. V lost 4 bases and J 4 bases, leaving 13 bases between the germline ends. CDR3: CASSFVDSSYGYTF. In DNA form, the CDR3 reads TGTGCCAGCAGTTTCGTCGACAGTAGCTATGGCTACACCTTC.

The chain carries TRBV27 and TRBJ2-3, with 13 bases lining up with TRBD2. CDR3 length: 16 amino acids. J lost 8 bases, V lost 5 bases, and 10 bases had no gene match. Germline loops: CDR1 MNHEY, CDR2 SMNVEV (reference sequence). The CDR3 here is CASSPRTSGGGGTQYF. The CDR3 nucleotides read TGTGCCAGCAGTCCCAGGACTAGCGGGGGTGGAGGTACGCAGTATTTT.

The rearrangement links TRBV7-2 to TRBJ2-3; 10 nucleotides agree with TRBD2. The CDR3 runs 16 residues. V was pared by 4 bases and J by 7 bases, with 11 bases of the junction left unmatched. Germline assignment: CDR1 SGHTA and CDR2 FQGNSA. The CDR3 reads CASSWDSGGAVYTQYF. CDR3 sequence (DNA): TGTGCCAGCAGCTGGGACAGCGGGGGGGCCGTGTATACGCAGTATTTT.

This rearrangement joins TRBV30 to TRBJ1-2, with TRBD1 matching 7 bases. The CDR3 spans 14 residues. The germline gives CDR1 GTSNPN, CDR2 SVGIG (reference sequence). V was clipped by 1 base and J by 6 bases; unmatched bases: 8. CDR3 protein: CAWSGTQGRHGYTF. The CDR3 DNA reads TGTGCCTGGAGTGGAACACAGGGGAGGCATGGCTACACCTTC.

The chain links TRBV19 to TRBJ1-2; maybe TRBD1 (6 bases). V lost 5 bases to trimming and J lost 4 bases, with 14 bases between them. The CDR3 contains 14 residues. Per the germline V gene, CDR1 is LNHDA and CDR2 is SQIVND (reference sequence). This CDR3 is CASSPPRGGYGYTF. CDR3 in DNA: TGTGCCAGTAGTCCGCCCAGGGGCGGCTATGGCTACACCTTC.

J is TRBJ2-3 and V is TRBV19; tentative D call: TRBD1 (5 bases). The germline CDR1 and CDR2 sequences are LNHDA and SQIVND (reference sequence). The CDR3 consists of 12 residues. V was clipped by 6 bases and J by 10 bases, with 14 bases between them. CDR3 sequence reads: CASRARWTSQYF. The DNA of the CDR3 is TGTGCCAGTAGGGCCCGATGGACATCGCAGTATTTT.

The V and J genes are TRBV6-5 and TRBJ1-2; D is perhaps TRBD1 (6 bases). V shed 6 bases and J shed 7 bases, with 18 bases lying between them. The CDR3 length is 14 residues. In germline, CDR1 is MNHEY, CDR2 SVGAGI. CDR3 DNA sequence: TGTGCCAGCAGCAGCCTGGTGGGAGGGGGTGGCTACACCTTC. Protein sequence: CASSSLVGGGGYTF.

This rearrangement joins TRBV27 to TRBJ1-2, with a possible D match to TRBD1 (6 bases). CDR1 and CDR2 from the germline V gene are MNHEY and SMNVEV (reference sequence). V lost 2 bases, J lost 8 bases, and 12 bases lay in between. CDR3 length equals 13 residues. Here the CDR3 reads CASSLTGPSGYTF. The CDR3 nucleotides are TGTGCCAGCAGTTTAACAGGGCCCTCCGGCTACACCTTC.

The chain has TRBV4-1 and TRBJ1-2; TRBD1 matches at 7 bases. The CDR3 consists of 15 residues. Trimming cost V 0 bases and J 2 bases; bases outside gene matches: 3. Germline V gene data show CDR1 as MGHRA and CDR2 as YSYEKL. The chain's CDR3 is CASSQEWGQNYGYTF. The DNA of the CDR3 is TGCGCCAGCAGCCAAGAATGGGGACAGAACTATGGCTACACCTTC.